These T cell receptor beta chains were read from a single sample in a study of blood T cell repertoires in COVID-19. Clones were read by immunoSEQ multiplex PCR, and TCRdb kept only the in-frame ones, dropping some. The top ten clones hold less than 2.5% of a sample with approximately 280,000 clones, approximately 91% of them seen once. The sample was peripheral blood. These receptor sequences come from a man over 45 with acute or convalescent COVID-19. Each CDR3 is given with its conserved first and last residue. D genes are given only for firm matches. Clone size is stated in some rows and not others, as once, few, many or a class when expanded.

clone_size: NA
j_call: TRBJ1-1
d_call: TRBD1
v_call: TRBV3-1/TRBV3-2
cdr3_nt: TGTGCCAGCAGCCAACCGGGACAGGGGGTTGTGGCTTTCTTT
cdr3_aa: CASSQPGQGVVAFF

clone_size: once
j_call: TRBJ1-1
d_call: TRBD1
v_call: TRBV3-1/TRBV3-2
cdr3_nt: TGTGCCAGCAGCCAAGGAGAGACAGGGCACACTGAAGCTTTCTTT
cdr3_aa: CASSQGETGHTEAFF

clone_size: NA
j_call: TRBJ1-5
d_call: NA
v_call: TRBV21-1
cdr3_nt: TGTGCCCGACAGAACAGGGTCGATCAGCCCCAGCATTTT
cdr3_aa: CARQNRVDQPQHF

clone_size: NA
j_call: TRBJ2-5
d_call: TRBD1
v_call: TRBV30
cdr3_nt: TGTGCCTGGGGGGACAGCCGAGAGACCCAGTACTTC
cdr3_aa: CAWGDSRETQYF

clone_size: NA
j_call: TRBJ1-1
d_call: NA
v_call: TRBV11-2
cdr3_nt: TGTGCCAGCAGCTTAAGGGAGATGAACACTGAAGCTTTCTTT
cdr3_aa: CASSLREMNTEAFF

clone_size: few
j_call: TRBJ1-1
d_call: TRBD1
v_call: TRBV14
cdr3_nt: TGTGCCAGCAGCACCCGGACAGGGCTCCTAATGAACACTGAAGCTTTCTTT
cdr3_aa: CASSTRTGLLMNTEAFF

clone_size: NA
j_call: TRBJ1-5
d_call: NA
v_call: TRBV19
cdr3_nt: TGTGCCAGTAGTATAGCGCCCCTGACAGAGCCCCAGCATTTT
cdr3_aa: CASSIAPLTEPQHF

clone_size: once
j_call: TRBJ2-3
d_call: TRBD2
v_call: TRBV15
cdr3_nt: TGTGCCACCAGCAGACCGAGCGGGGGTGGGTGGAATACGCAGTATTTT
cdr3_aa: CATSRPSGGGWNTQYF

clone_size: NA
j_call: TRBJ1-5
d_call: NA
v_call: TRBV6-5
cdr3_nt: TGTGCCAGCAGTCGACAAAGAGAGCAGCCCCAGCATTTT
cdr3_aa: CASSRQREQPQHF

clone_size: NA
j_call: TRBJ2-7
d_call: NA
v_call: TRBV15
cdr3_nt: TGTGCCACCAGCAGAGATTCGAGGAGCTCCTACGAGCAGTACTTC
cdr3_aa: CATSRDSRSSYEQYF

clone_size: once
j_call: TRBJ2-5
d_call: NA
v_call: TRBV2
cdr3_nt: TGTGCCAGCATTCGCTCAGGGGGGGAGACCCAGTACTTC
cdr3_aa: CASIRSGGETQYF

clone_size: few
j_call: TRBJ1-2
d_call: NA
v_call: TRBV15
cdr3_nt: TGTGCCACCAGCAGAGATAAGAGTACTTATGGCTACACCTTC
cdr3_aa: CATSRDKSTYGYTF

clone_size: NA
j_call: TRBJ1-2
d_call: TRBD1
v_call: TRBV5-6
cdr3_nt: TGTGCCAGCAGCATGGGGACAGCCATCTATGGCTACACCTTC
cdr3_aa: CASSMGTAIYGYTF